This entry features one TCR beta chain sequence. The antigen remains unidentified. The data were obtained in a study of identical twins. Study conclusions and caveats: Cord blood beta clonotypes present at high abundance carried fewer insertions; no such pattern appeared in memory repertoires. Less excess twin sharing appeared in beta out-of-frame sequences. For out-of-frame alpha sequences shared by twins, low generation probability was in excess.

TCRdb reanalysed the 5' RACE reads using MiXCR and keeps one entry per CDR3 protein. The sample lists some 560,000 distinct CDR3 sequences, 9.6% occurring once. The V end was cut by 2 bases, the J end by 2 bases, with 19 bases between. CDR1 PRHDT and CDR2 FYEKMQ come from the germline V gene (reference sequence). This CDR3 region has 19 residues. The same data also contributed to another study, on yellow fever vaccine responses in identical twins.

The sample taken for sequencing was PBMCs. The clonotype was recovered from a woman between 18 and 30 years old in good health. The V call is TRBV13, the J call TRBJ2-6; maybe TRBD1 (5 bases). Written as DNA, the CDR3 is TGTGCCAGCAGCTTACTTAGGGCAGGGAAGGACGCTGGGGCCAACGTCCTGACTTTC. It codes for CASSLLRAGKDAGANVLTF.